The rows below give T cell receptor beta chains drawn from one sample of a study of cytomegalovirus exposure and HLA in healthy donors. Sequencing used immunoSEQ multiplex PCR; TCRdb keeps in-frame clones, though not all of them. The profile shows about 120,000 clones, around 87% of them singletons. Sample: PBMCs. Source of these receptors: a woman in her thirties in good health and CMV-seropositive. CDR3s include the opening cysteine and the closing phenylalanine or tryptophan. The D gene is left open where the match is weak.

CASSQAFRTYEQYF TGTGCCAGCAGCCAAGCATTCCGTACATACGAGCAGTACTTC TRBV4-2 - TRBJ2-7
CASSVTGVSYEQYF TGTGCCAGCAGTGTGACAGGAGTCTCCTACGAGCAGTACTTC TRBV5-5 - TRBJ2-7
CARSLPGQFYEQYF TGTGCCAGAAGCTTACCGGGACAGTTCTACGAGCAGTACTTC TRBV5-3 TRBD1 TRBJ2-7
CAWSQQETQYF TGTGCCTGGAGCCAACAAGAGACCCAGTACTTC TRBV30 - TRBJ2-5
CASKGGVSYEQYF TGTGCCAGTAAAGGGGGCGTCTCCTACGAGCAGTACTTC TRBV7-3 TRBD1 TRBJ2-7
CASSQVGRDINEKLFF TGCGCCAGCAGCCAAGTAGGTCGGGACATTAATGAAAAACTGTTTTTT TRBV4-1 - TRBJ1-4
CASSGGSQWNEQFF TGTGCCAGCAGTGGGGGCTCCCAGTGGAATGAGCAGTTCTTC TRBV11-3 - TRBJ2-1
CASSVGTSGGRATDTQYF TGTGCCAGCAGCGTAGGCACTAGCGGGGGGAGGGCGACAGATACGCAGTATTTT TRBV9 TRBD2 TRBJ2-3
CASSGLLATDTQYF TGTGCCAGCAGTGGACTGCTTGCCACAGATACGCAGTATTTT TRBV2 - TRBJ2-3
CAWSLPDRLTRGYTF TGTGCCTGGAGTCTACCCGACAGGTTGACCCGGGGCTACACCTTC TRBV30 - TRBJ1-2
CASSELTSGASEQYF TGTGCCAGCAGTGAACTTACTAGCGGGGCGAGCGAGCAGTACTTC TRBV6-1 TRBD2 TRBJ2-7
CASSGANTGELFF TGTGCCAGCAGTGGGGCTAACACCGGGGAGCTGTTTTTT TRBV7-3 - TRBJ2-2
CASSLDRGREQFF TGTGCCAGCAGCTTGGACAGGGGAAGAGAGCAGTTCTTC TRBV5-5 TRBD1 TRBJ2-1
CASSYPGQGNEQFF TGCGCCAGCAGCTATCCGGGACAGGGGAATGAGCAGTTCTTC TRBV4-1 TRBD1 TRBJ2-1
CASSFAFESSYEQYF TGTGCCAGCAGTTTCGCGTTTGAGTCCTCCTACGAGCAGTACTTC TRBV28 - TRBJ2-7
CASSYLGTVNEKLFF TGTGCCAGCAGTTATCTCGGGACAGTTAATGAAAAACTGTTTTTT TRBV6-6 TRBD1 TRBJ1-4